A selection of T cell receptor beta chains follows, all from one sample in a study of cytomegalovirus exposure and HLA in healthy donors. Generated by immunoSEQ multiplex PCR, the TCRdb table keeps only in-frame clones and is missing some. Here the sample spans more than 95,000 clones, about 85% being singletons. The sample taken for sequencing was PBMCs. These receptors were collected from a woman under 30 in good health and CMV-seropositive. Both conserved end residues are part of each CDR3. The D gene is left open where the match is weak. Clone size is not always given. Where it is, it says once, few, many or a class for expanded clones.

clone size,V gene,J gene,D gene,CDR3 protein,CDR3 DNA
few,TRBV15,TRBJ1-5,-,CATGRGNQPQHF,TGTGCCACTGGGAGGGGCAATCAGCCCCAGCATTTT
-,TRBV29-1,TRBJ1-1,-,CSPRRGMNTEAFF,TGCAGCCCTCGCCGGGGTATGAACACTGAAGCTTTCTTT
-,TRBV5-4,TRBJ2-1,-,CASSLPSGDEQFF,TGTGCCAGCAGCCTTCCGAGCGGCGATGAGCAGTTCTTC
-,TRBV6-1,TRBJ2-1,-,CASSELGGAELYNEQFF,TGTGCCAGCAGTGAATTAGGCGGGGCAGAACTCTACAATGAGCAGTTCTTC
once,TRBV6-1,TRBJ1-4,-,CASSEGQGIGKLFF,TGTGCCAGCAGTGAAGGCCAGGGAATAGGAAAACTGTTTTTT
-,TRBV4-1,TRBJ2-3,-,CASSWQGSDTQYF,TGCGCCAGCTCCTGGCAGGGATCAGATACGCAGTATTTT
-,TRBV7-2,TRBJ1-1,-,CASSFPNMNTEAFF,TGTGCCAGCAGCTTCCCGAACATGAACACTGAAGCTTTCTTT
once,TRBV7-9,TRBJ2-1,TRBD2,CASSLVLAGGRYNEQFF,TGTGCCAGCAGCTTAGTCCTAGCGGGGGGTCGATACAATGAGCAGTTCTTC
-,TRBV4-1,TRBJ2-5,TRBD2,CASSRVGLAGRKETQYF,TGCGCCAGCAGCCGGGTGGGACTAGCGGGACGAAAAGAGACCCAGTACTTC
-,TRBV28,TRBJ2-3,-,CASSQMVASDTQYF,TGTGCCAGCAGTCAAATGGTAGCTTCAGATACGCAGTATTTT
-,TRBV14,TRBJ1-2,-,CASSLAGLGGYTF,TGTGCCAGCAGCCTTGCGGGTTTGGGAGGCTACACCTTC
-,TRBV27,TRBJ2-7,-,CASSLSFGVRAGEQYF,TGTGCCAGCAGTTTATCCTTTGGGGTCAGGGCAGGGGAGCAGTACTTC
-,TRBV15,TRBJ1-4,-,CATDSADNEKLFF,TGTGCCACCGACAGCGCCGATAATGAAAAACTGTTTTTT
-,TRBV2,TRBJ1-1,-,CASINDVGRAFF,TGTGCCAGCATTAACGATGTGGGGCGAGCTTTCTTT
once,TRBV2,TRBJ2-1,TRBD2,CASTSGVAGDEQFF,TGTGCCAGCACCTCAGGTGTAGCGGGAGATGAGCAGTTCTTC
-,TRBV7-9,TRBJ1-1,TRBD1,CASSGLGGLRNTEAFF,TGTGCCAGCAGCGGGCTAGGGGGCCTAAGGAACACTGAAGCTTTCTTT
few,TRBV19,TRBJ1-2,TRBD1,CASSTGTGGYGYTF,TGTGCCAGTAGTACCGGGACAGGGGGCTATGGCTACACCTTC
-,TRBV7-2,TRBJ1-5,-,CASSLAYNQPQHF,TGTGCCAGCAGCTTAGCTTACAATCAGCCCCAGCATTTT